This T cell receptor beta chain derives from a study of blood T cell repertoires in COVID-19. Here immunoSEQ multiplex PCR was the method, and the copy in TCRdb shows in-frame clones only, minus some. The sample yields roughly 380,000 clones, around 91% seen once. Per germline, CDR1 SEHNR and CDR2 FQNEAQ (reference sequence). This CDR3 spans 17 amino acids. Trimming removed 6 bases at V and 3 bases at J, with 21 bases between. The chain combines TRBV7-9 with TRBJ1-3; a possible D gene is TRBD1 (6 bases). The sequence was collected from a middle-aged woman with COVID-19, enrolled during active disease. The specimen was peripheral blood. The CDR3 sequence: CASSSTTGRTIGNTIYF. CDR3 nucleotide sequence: TGTGCCAGCAGTAGTACCACAGGGAGAACTATTGGAAACACCATATATTTT.